The rows below give T cell receptor beta chains drawn from one sample of a study of shared clonotypes between healthy human individuals. The method was immunoSEQ multiplex PCR; TCRdb's version includes in-frame clones alone and lacks a portion of them. Among 750,000 to 1,000,000 clones listed, 80% to 95% were seen once. Sequencing was performed on naive CD8+ T cells sorted from blood. These receptors originate from a man aged 25-45 years in good health. CDR3s include the opening cysteine and the closing phenylalanine or tryptophan. Fields, in order: clone size, D gene, J gene, V gene, CDR3 DNA, CDR3 protein. A D gene is named only where the DNA matches it firmly. A clone size is listed for some rows: how often the clone was seen (once, few, many), or a class if it is expanded.

- | TRBD2 | TRBJ2-7 | TRBV2 | TGTGCCAGCAGTGGGGAATCGGGGCGGGGGAGCTCCTACGAGCAGTACTTC | CASSGESGRGSSYEQYF
- | - | TRBJ2-5 | TRBV14 | TGTGCCAGCAGCCAGATAGGGTTTCAAGAGACCCAGTACTTC | CASSQIGFQETQYF
- | - | TRBJ2-7 | TRBV23-1 | TGCGCCAGGTGGACGGGACAACCCTACGAGCAGTACTTC | CARWTGQPYEQYF
- | - | TRBJ1-1 | TRBV7-9 | TGTGCCAGCCGGACCCAACAGGTCCTTAACACTGAAGCTTTCTTT | CASRTQQVLNTEAFF
- | - | TRBJ1-1 | TRBV15 | TGTGCCACCAGCAGCGGGGCGCTACCTAGCATGAACACTGAAGCTTTCTTT | CATSSGALPSMNTEAFF
- | - | TRBJ2-2 | TRBV4-1 | TGCGCCAGCAGCCAAGAACCGCTAAACACCGGGGAGCTGTTTTTT | CASSQEPLNTGELFF
- | TRBD2 | TRBJ2-1 | TRBV14 | TGTGCCAGCGGACTAGCGGGAACCTACAATGAGCAGTTCTTC | CASGLAGTYNEQFF
- | TRBD2 | TRBJ2-1 | TRBV7-2 | TGTGCCAGCAGCATACGGGCGGGAGCTCACAATGAGCAGTTCTTC | CASSIRAGAHNEQFF
- | TRBD2 | TRBJ2-3 | TRBV7-9 | TGTGCCAGCAGCACTGATGGACTAGCGACTAGCACAGATACGCAGTATTTT | CASSTDGLATSTDTQYF
- | - | TRBJ1-3 | TRBV10-1 | TGCGCCAGCAGTGAACGTGTGGCTTTCTCTGGAAACACCATATATTTT | CASSERVAFSGNTIYF
once | - | TRBJ2-3 | TRBV4-3 | TGCGCCAGCAGCTCTGGGCCAGCGGATACGCAGTATTTT | CASSSGPADTQYF
- | TRBD1 | TRBJ2-2 | TRBV29-1 | TGCAGCATTTCCACGGGCGGACAGGTGAACACCGGGGAGCTGTTTTTT | CSISTGGQVNTGELFF
- | TRBD2 | TRBJ2-7 | TRBV7-9 | TGTGCCAGCAGCTTTGAGCGGGAGGCGCCGCCGCGCGAGCAGTACTTC | CASSFEREAPPREQYF
- | TRBD2 | TRBJ2-5 | TRBV29-1 | TGCAGCGCGGATAGCGGGAGGGAAGAAGAGACCCAGTACTTC | CSADSGREEETQYF
- | - | TRBJ1-5 | TRBV11-3 | TGTGCCAGCTTAATTTATTGGGCTACCAATCAGCCCCAGCATTTT | CASLIYWATNQPQHF
- | - | TRBJ1-6 | TRBV7-9 | TGTGCCAGCATAAAGGATCCTAATTCACCCCTCCACTTT | CASIKDPNSPLHF
- | - | TRBJ2-1 | TRBV29-1 | TGCAGCGTTCTAATCGAATACAATGAGCAGTTCTTC | CSVLIEYNEQFF